This T cell receptor beta chain stems from a study of long-term antiretroviral therapy in people with HIV (dated by TCRdb to 2022 to 2024). At the level of the whole study: Collection of the earliest samples took place about a decade ahead of the 2015 WHO recommendation for immediate ART, at a time when ART was typically delayed until CD4 counts fell. A retrospective serial study tested whether changes in peripheral blood TRB repertoire composition and diversity were associated with ART initiation and durable HIV suppression. From some 30 adults with confirmed HIV infection, the cohort provided under 250 cryopreserved PBMC samples, gathered serially across a mean of about six years (range 1-12). Of the approximately 30 participants with HIV, 10 to 11 were female. No cross-contamination during QIAcube processing was seen in test extractions of a monoclonal T-cell line run alongside approximately 36 polyclonal samples.

Taken from cysteine to phenylalanine, the CDR3 has 10 residues. Just the 30-base CDR3 DNA is kept, in frame starting at base 1. Reading the germline V gene (reference sequence) gives CDR1 DFQATT and CDR2 SNEGSKA. The junction shows trimming of 4 bases on V and 7 bases on J, plus 7 bases between the germline ends. To be included, a participant needed at least one PBMC sample from before ART initiation plus at least two post-ART samples. All participants with HIV were treated in the United States of America. Before DNA extraction, cryopreserved samples of about 1-11 million PBMC were thawed and then washed. At the time of the earliest PBMC sample, participants with HIV were aged between about 23 and 55 years. Per participant, PBMC samples came from 1-4 timepoints prior to ART initiation and 2-8 timepoints following ART initiation, for a median of 7 samples. For every participant, serial HIV viral load, CD4+ T-cell count, ART history and demographic data were obtained. Genomic DNA was extracted from unsorted PBMC with a Qiagen kit on a QIAcube, processed in batches of 12 samples.

General study outcomes and caveats: At every time point, the repertoire was dominated by expanded TRB clones first identified before ART initiation, although this dominance fluctuated and, in many PLHIV, declined after ART. Starting ART was linked to a significant rise in TRB diversity, yet even with long-term ART the diversity remained significantly lower than in transplant donor controls. Because pre-ART samples had limited cell numbers, profiling was done on unsorted PBMC rather than on sorted CD4+ and CD8+ T cells. Since PBMC availability was limited, sequencing covered only the TCR beta chain, with no alpha chain pairing. The samples span the years 2004 to 2017, and the ART regimens used may be less effective than current regimens. Compared with controls, HIV repertoires had narrower CDR3 length ranges, and the network structure pointed to an antigen-experienced repertoire that shifted only slightly toward naive after ART. Inferences about post-ART repertoire changes were limited because no data were available on ART adherence, viral resistance or therapy changes.

The immunoSEQ hsTCRB v3.0 assay was used at survey level resolution to sequence the TRB variable region. A depth of roughly 35,000-50,000 T-cell genomes per sample was targeted for TRB sequencing. TRB libraries were pooled and sequenced on an Illumina MiSeq using a v3 150-cycle kit. The original methods were these. Repertoire analysis was performed in R inside a reproducible Nextflow workflow that covered QC, data transformation and analysis. LymphoSeq2, an R package for AIRR-Seq data exploration, was used to implement custom analyses. A few samples that produced fewer than 5000 total TRB sequences were removed, so some 190 HIV repertoires were analyzed. Among the 200 or so HIV repertoires that were kept, roughly 58 were collected before ART initiation and more than 120 were collected after ART initiation. Repertoires were downsampled to 5000 TRB nucleotide sequences, and summary statistics were averaged over 100 downsampling iterations. TRB sequences were retained for analysis only if CDR3 regions of at least seven amino acids were present. A Shannon entropy-derived clonality score and the Gini coefficient were used to measure diversity. In repertoire networks, the top 5000 CDR3 amino acid sequences were linked whenever an edit distance of one separated two sequences. Antigen specificity groups and MHC restriction were predicted for TRB CDR3 amino acid sequences with GLIPH2. To flag known CMV, EBV, HIV or tissue antigen associations, CDR3 amino acid sequences were matched against VDJdb and McPAS-TCR. Pre-ART, post-ART and control groups were compared with Wilcoxon signed-rank tests and Holm-Bonferroni correction. Entries here come from immuneACCESS through TCRdb and include only in-frame sequences with V and J called. Some clones fail to appear in such tables; in the studies checked, an unresolved V gene covers under half of the shortfall, and the cause of the remainder is unknown. V and J calls and clone size are as listed in that table; D and trimming were resolved from the DNA. Here the sample has some 16,000 clones; approximately 95% occur a single time. The biggest ten clones account for 1.2% to 1.5% of the sample.

Regarding this clone: What this receptor recognizes is not known. Per-base qualities were not stored, and no clone one base away is much larger.

This TCR was sampled from a young man with HIV. The sample in question was unsorted PBMCs, obtained around 10 years after starting antiretroviral therapy. The V and J genes are TRBV20-1 and TRBJ1-2; the D segment cannot be called with confidence. The CDR3 protein is CSATPVGYTF. The nucleotide sequence reads as follows: TGCAGTGCTACTCCCGTTGGCTACACCTTC.